Listed below are T cell receptor beta chains from one sample, sequenced in a study of PD-1 blockade in classical Hodgkin lymphoma. Sequencing was performed with immunoSEQ multiplex PCR; in TCRdb, only in-frame clones are kept and a portion is missing. The top ten hold 9.2% of the sample, which has approximately 160,000 clones, just under 80% seen once. This specimen consisted of peripheral blood mononuclear cells (PBMCs), obtained before the second cycle of nivolumab. The source is a human donor with classical Hodgkin lymphoma. CDR3s leave out the opening cysteine and the closing phenylalanine or tryptophan. Each record gives: V gene, J gene, CDR3 length, CDR3 protein.

TRBV9	TRBJ2-2	12	ASSVDDLTGELF
TRBV6-6	TRBJ2-7	13	ASSYRGEPTYEQY
TRBV15	TRBJ2-5	13	ATSRGGQGGETQY
TRBV28	TRBJ1-5	11	ASRRDSNQPQH
TRBV9	TRBJ2-7	12	ASSVVAGDYEQY
TRBV10-3	TRBJ1-4	10	ATTGEGEKLF
TRBV6-1	TRBJ2-3	11	ASTKLATDTQY
TRBV7-2	TRBJ2-2	16	ASSLSSRAGGPTGELF
TRBV6-5	TRBJ1-2	12	ASSYGQGNYGYT
TRBV7-6	TRBJ2-2	12	ASSPLLNTGELF
TRBV6-6	TRBJ1-2	10	ASSYVSRGYT
TRBV7-2	TRBJ2-1	11	ASSLGGPNEQF
TRBV14	TRBJ2-7	11	ASSLIAAYEQY
TRBV6-5	TRBJ2-1	13	ASSYVQPSYNEQF
TRBV7-3	TRBJ2-5	12	ASSRKGAEGAQY
TRBV5-6	TRBJ1-3	16	ASSFGGQGALYGNTIY
TRBV9	TRBJ2-7	14	ASSVSHRTGSDEQY
TRBV11-2	TRBJ2-1	12	ASSLGSGGQEQF
TRBV28	TRBJ1-5	12	ASSPEGGYQPQH
TRBV7-3	TRBJ1-2	14	ASSLGSGQGAEGYT
TRBV5-5	TRBJ2-3	14	ASSPGLASLTDTQY
TRBV12-5	TRBJ2-5	17	ARCYPLGSGPSTGETQY
TRBV6-5	TRBJ1-1	11	ASTPRMNTEAF
TRBV7-3	TRBJ1-1	11	ASSLSLNTEAF
TRBV19	TRBJ1-3	13	ASSAQGISGNTIY
TRBV7-2	TRBJ1-5	13	ASSLVAGKDQPQH
TRBV7-6	TRBJ1-2	11	ASSLEGSRGYT
TRBV7-2	TRBJ2-1	11	ASSLNSVGEQF
TRBV5-1	TRBJ1-1	14	ASSRAARDEGTEAF
TRBV6-6	TRBJ1-5	14	ASSQLRGDSNQPQH
TRBV10-3	TRBJ2-4	9	AISSGNIQY